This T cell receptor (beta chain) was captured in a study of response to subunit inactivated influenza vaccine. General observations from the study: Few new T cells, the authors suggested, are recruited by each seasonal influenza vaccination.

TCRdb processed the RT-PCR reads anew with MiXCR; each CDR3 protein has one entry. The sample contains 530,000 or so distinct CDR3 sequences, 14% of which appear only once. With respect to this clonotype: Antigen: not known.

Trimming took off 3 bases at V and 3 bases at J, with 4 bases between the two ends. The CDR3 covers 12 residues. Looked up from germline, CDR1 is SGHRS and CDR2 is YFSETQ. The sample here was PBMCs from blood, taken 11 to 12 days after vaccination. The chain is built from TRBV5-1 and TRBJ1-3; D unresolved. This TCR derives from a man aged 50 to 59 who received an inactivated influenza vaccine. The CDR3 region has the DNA TGCGCCAGCAGCTCCAATGGAAACACCATATATTTT. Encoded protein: CASSSNGNTIYF. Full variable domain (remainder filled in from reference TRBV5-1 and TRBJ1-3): KAGVTQTPRYLIKTRGQQVTLSCSPISGHRSVSWYQQTPGQGLQFLFEYFSETQRNKGNFPGRFSGRQFSNSRSEMNVSTLELGDSALYLCASSSNGNTIYFGEGSWLTVV.